This is a list of T cell receptor beta chains from one sample in a study of OX40 agonist ivuxolimab in advanced cancers. Data came from immunoSEQ multiplex PCR; TCRdb stores just in-frame clones and leaves some out. This table has some 76,000 clones, 84% appearing once. The material was CD4+ or CD8+ T cells sorted from blood, obtained in a trial of the OX40 agonist ivuxolimab. The source of these receptors is an adult with an advanced solid tumor such as melanoma, head and neck, liver or kidney cancer. The CDR3 runs from the conserved cysteine through the conserved F or W. The D gene is left open where the match is weak. Expanded clones are given a class, and other clones once, few, many or no size at all.

V gene	D gene	clone size	J gene	CDR3 DNA	CDR3 protein
TRBV13	TRBD2	NA	TRBJ2-3	TGTGCCAGCAGCTTCATCGGGGCTAGCGGAGATACGCAGTATTTT	CASSFIGASGDTQYF
TRBV15	NA	NA	TRBJ2-1	TGTGCCACCAGCAGAGGGGGTGATGAGCAGTTCTTC	CATSRGGDEQFF
TRBV6-6	NA	NA	TRBJ2-7	TGTGCCAGCAGTTCATTTGACAGTAGGGACGAGCAGTACTTC	CASSSFDSRDEQYF
TRBV7-2	NA	NA	TRBJ2-5	TGTGCCAGCAGCCCTTTCGGGACGGTGGACCAAGAGACCCAGTACTTC	CASSPFGTVDQETQYF
TRBV4-1	TRBD1	NA	TRBJ1-1	TGCGCCAGCAGCCACTGGACAGGGGGCATCACTGAAGCTTTCTTT	CASSHWTGGITEAFF
TRBV9	NA	once	TRBJ2-5	TGTGCCAGCAGCTCCGGGGTTCTACAAGAGACCCAGTACTTC	CASSSGVLQETQYF
TRBV9	NA	few	TRBJ1-5	TGTGCCAGCAGCGTAGGCGGAGGAGTGCAGCCCCAGCATTTT	CASSVGGGVQPQHF
TRBV11-2	TRBD1	many	TRBJ2-7	TGTGCCAGCAGCTTCGCAGGGGGTCGGTACGAGCAGTACTTC	CASSFAGGRYEQYF
TRBV6-5	NA	NA	TRBJ2-7	TGTGCCAGCAGTTACTCGATAGGGGAGAGCTCCTACGAGCAGTACTTC	CASSYSIGESSYEQYF
TRBV27	TRBD1	NA	TRBJ1-2	TGTGCCACCCGGAGGACAGGTCCTAACTATGGCTACACCTTC	CATRRTGPNYGYTF
TRBV6-5	NA	NA	TRBJ2-3	TGTGCCAGCAGTCCGGGACGTCGCACGCAGTATTTT	CASSPGRRTQYF
TRBV10-1	TRBD1	NA	TRBJ2-3	TGCGCCAGTAAGACAGGGGGCGCGTCCATTACAGATACGCAGTATTTT	CASKTGGASITDTQYF
TRBV19	NA	NA	TRBJ1-2	TGTGCCAGTAGGCGGTCCCCAGTTAACTATGGCTACACCTTC	CASRRSPVNYGYTF
TRBV5-4	NA	NA	TRBJ2-5	TGTGCCAGCAGCCCGCGGCAGGGTAGCGTGGAGACCCAGTACTTC	CASSPRQGSVETQYF
TRBV28	NA	NA	TRBJ2-4	TGTGCCAGCAGTTTAACGTCCACCAAAAACATTCAGTACTTC	CASSLTSTKNIQYF
TRBV6-6	NA	NA	TRBJ1-1	TGTGCCAGCAGTTCCTCGGAATGGGGGAGGAACACTGAAGCTTTCTTT	CASSSSEWGRNTEAFF